The clone carrying this T cell receptor (beta chain) was seen ten or more times. Its antigen is still unknown. V dropped 0 bases and J dropped 7; count of bases not matched to a gene: 6. This CDR3 contains 15 residues. Germline loops: CDR1 SGHVS, CDR2 FQNEAQ. This sample is drawn from a study of read filtering for tumor transcriptome and immune sequencing. For the study at large: Mean patient age was approximately 71 years, range roughly 40 to 80; roughly 18 male, 12 to 15 female. RNA-seq yielded only about 75 to 1273 TCR reads, IR-seq about 3.5 to 10.27 million. The study, taken as a whole, reports: IR-seq captured clonotypes deeper and more reliably than RNA-seq. Around 80% of IR-seq clonotypes had a single read, yet these held approximately 4% of reads.

From roughly 390 ng of RNA, a library with molecular barcoded alpha/delta and beta/gamma adaptors was made. TCRdb reprocessed the reads with MiXCR, giving one entry per CDR3 protein. The sample has about 40,000 distinct CDR3 sequences, approximately 14% seen once. Sequencing was performed on a population of CD138-negative cells sorted from bone marrow. This chain connects TRBV7-8 to TRBJ2-1; 7 nucleotides align to TRBD2. The receptor comes from a donor at least 40 years old with multiple myeloma. CDR3 bases: TGTGCCAGCAGCTTAGCGGGAGGGCCTTATAATGAGCAGTTCTTC. It encodes CASSLAGGPYNEQFF.